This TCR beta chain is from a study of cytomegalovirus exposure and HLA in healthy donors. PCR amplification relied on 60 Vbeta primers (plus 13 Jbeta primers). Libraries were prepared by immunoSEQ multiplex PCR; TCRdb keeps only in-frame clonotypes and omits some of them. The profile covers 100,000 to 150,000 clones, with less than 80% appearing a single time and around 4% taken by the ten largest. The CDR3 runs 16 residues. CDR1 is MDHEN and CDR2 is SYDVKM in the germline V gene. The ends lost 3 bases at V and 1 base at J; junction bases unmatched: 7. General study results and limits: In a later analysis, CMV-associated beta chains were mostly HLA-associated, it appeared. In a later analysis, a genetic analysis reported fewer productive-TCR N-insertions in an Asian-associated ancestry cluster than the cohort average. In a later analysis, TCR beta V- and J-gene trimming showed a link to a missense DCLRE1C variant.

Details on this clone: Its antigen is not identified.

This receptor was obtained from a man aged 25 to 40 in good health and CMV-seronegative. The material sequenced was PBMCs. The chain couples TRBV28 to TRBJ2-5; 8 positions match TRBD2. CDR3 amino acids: CASSFFLAGGQETQYF. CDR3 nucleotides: TGTGCCAGCAGTTTCTTCCTGGCGGGGGGCCAAGAGACCCAGTACTTC.